These T cell receptor beta chains were read from a single sample in a study of type 1 regulatory T cells. TCRdb passed the reads through MiXCR, listing each CDR3 protein once. Of about 62,000 distinct CDR3 sequences detected, 60% to 65% appear once; the ten largest clones hold 1.8%. Their specific antigens are unknown. Sample: cultured non-Tr1 T cells, either the whole culture or a sorted T cell fraction (not recorded which). These TCRs come from a human donor in good health. Both conserved end residues are part of each CDR3. The order of the fields is V gene, clone size, D gene, J gene, CDR3 protein, CDR3 DNA. The D gene is left open where the match is weak. Not every row has a clone size; where given, it reads once, few, many or a size class.

v_call: TRBV5-1; clone_size: .; d_call: .; j_call: TRBJ2-1; cdr3_aa: CASRLEGSYNEQFF; cdr3_nt: TGCGCCAGCAGGCTGGAGGGCTCCTACAATGAGCAGTTCTTC
v_call: TRBV7-9; clone_size: few; d_call: .; j_call: TRBJ1-1; cdr3_aa: CASKQEGNTEAFF; cdr3_nt: TGTGCCAGCAAACAGGAGGGGAACACTGAAGCTTTCTTT
v_call: TRBV6-4; clone_size: .; d_call: TRBD1; j_call: TRBJ2-2; cdr3_aa: CASSGGQGRSAGELFF; cdr3_nt: TGTGCCAGCAGTGGTGGACAGGGGAGATCGGCCGGGGAGCTGTTTTTT
v_call: TRBV20-1; clone_size: few; d_call: TRBD2; j_call: TRBJ2-3; cdr3_aa: CSARSGRVGRTDTQYF; cdr3_nt: TGCAGTGCCCGTAGCGGGAGGGTAGGGCGCACAGATACGCAGTATTTT
v_call: TRBV11-2; clone_size: once; d_call: TRBD2; j_call: TRBJ2-1; cdr3_aa: CASSASGNEQFF; cdr3_nt: TGTGCCAGCAGTGCTAGCGGGAATGAGCAGTTCTTC
v_call: TRBV25-1; clone_size: .; d_call: .; j_call: TRBJ1-1; cdr3_aa: CASSEYRGVNTEAFF; cdr3_nt: TGTGCCAGCAGTGAATATAGGGGGGTGAACACTGAAGCTTTCTTT
v_call: TRBV20-1; clone_size: few; d_call: .; j_call: TRBJ2-5; cdr3_aa: CSADRQGWGVNQETQYF; cdr3_nt: TGCAGTGCTGACCGTCAGGGGTGGGGGGTCAACCAAGAGACCCAGTACTTC
v_call: TRBV5-1; clone_size: few; d_call: TRBD1; j_call: TRBJ1-1; cdr3_aa: CASSHGQGAEAFF; cdr3_nt: TGCGCCAGCAGCCACGGACAGGGGGCTGAAGCTTTCTTT
v_call: TRBV19; clone_size: .; d_call: .; j_call: TRBJ1-2; cdr3_aa: CASSIGDDGPYGYTF; cdr3_nt: TGTGCCAGTAGTATCGGGGACGACGGGCCGTATGGCTACACCTTC
v_call: TRBV11-3; clone_size: .; d_call: .; j_call: TRBJ1-5; cdr3_aa: CASSMNYRGEQHF; cdr3_nt: TGTGCCAGCAGCATGAATTACCGGGGAGAGCAGCATTTT
v_call: TRBV10-3; clone_size: .; d_call: .; j_call: TRBJ2-7; cdr3_aa: CAISAWERNSYEQYF; cdr3_nt: TGTGCCATCAGTGCATGGGAGCGGAACTCCTACGAGCAGTACTTC
v_call: TRBV28; clone_size: .; d_call: .; j_call: TRBJ2-5; cdr3_aa: CASSDLDRPETQYF; cdr3_nt: TGTGCCAGCAGTGACCTCGACAGACCCGAGACCCAGTACTTC
v_call: TRBV9; clone_size: few; d_call: TRBD2; j_call: TRBJ2-1; cdr3_aa: CASSVAIGEGTSGSNEQFF; cdr3_nt: TGTGCCAGCAGCGTAGCTATTGGAGAGGGGACTAGCGGGAGCAATGAGCAGTTCTTC
v_call: TRBV4-3; clone_size: .; d_call: TRBD2; j_call: TRBJ2-3; cdr3_aa: CASSQLGLAGRTDTQYF; cdr3_nt: TGCGCCAGCAGCCAACTGGGACTAGCGGGACGCACAGATACGCAGTATTTT
v_call: TRBV19; clone_size: .; d_call: TRBD1; j_call: TRBJ2-1; cdr3_aa: CASPPPGQGDFNEQFF; cdr3_nt: TGTGCCAGCCCCCCTCCGGGACAGGGAGATTTTAATGAGCAGTTCTTC
v_call: TRBV6-4; clone_size: .; d_call: TRBD2; j_call: TRBJ2-7; cdr3_aa: CASRGLAVAGEQYF; cdr3_nt: TGTGCCAGCAGGGGACTAGCGGTAGCAGGCGAGCAGTACTTC
v_call: TRBV6-1; clone_size: .; d_call: TRBD2; j_call: TRBJ2-2; cdr3_aa: CATSILAGDGELFF; cdr3_nt: TGTGCCACCTCTATCCTAGCGGGGGACGGGGAGCTGTTTTTT
v_call: TRBV20-1; clone_size: .; d_call: TRBD2; j_call: TRBJ2-1; cdr3_aa: CSAPRTRAGGGDEQFF; cdr3_nt: TGCAGTGCTCCGCGGACCCGCGCGGGGGGGGGCGATGAGCAGTTCTTC
v_call: TRBV5-1; clone_size: .; d_call: .; j_call: TRBJ1-6; cdr3_aa: CASTDDGQPPLHF; cdr3_nt: TGCGCCAGCACCGATGACGGCCAACCACCCCTCCACTTT
v_call: TRBV5-1; clone_size: .; d_call: .; j_call: TRBJ1-2; cdr3_aa: CASSPERGPSGYTF; cdr3_nt: TGCGCCAGCAGCCCGGAGCGAGGGCCCAGCGGCTACACCTTC
v_call: TRBV29-1; clone_size: .; d_call: .; j_call: TRBJ2-7; cdr3_aa: CSVGSSYEQYF; cdr3_nt: TGCAGCGTCGGAAGCTCCTACGAGCAGTACTTC
v_call: TRBV12-3/TRBV12-4; clone_size: once; d_call: TRBD2; j_call: TRBJ2-7; cdr3_aa: CASSLDGRRRGTYEQYF; cdr3_nt: TGTGCCAGCAGTTTAGATGGCAGGAGGCGGGGGACCTACGAGCAGTACTTC
v_call: TRBV5-1; clone_size: .; d_call: .; j_call: TRBJ1-6; cdr3_aa: CASSSIGDSPLHF; cdr3_nt: TGCGCCAGCAGCTCCATAGGGGATTCACCCCTCCACTTT
v_call: TRBV2; clone_size: .; d_call: .; j_call: TRBJ1-2; cdr3_aa: CASRRDWTNYGYTF; cdr3_nt: TGTGCCAGCAGGAGGGACTGGACTAACTATGGCTACACCTTC
v_call: TRBV12-3/TRBV12-4; clone_size: .; d_call: .; j_call: TRBJ1-4; cdr3_aa: CATNGNGDEKLFF; cdr3_nt: TGTGCCACCAACGGGAATGGGGATGAAAAACTGTTTTTT
v_call: TRBV12-3/TRBV12-4; clone_size: .; d_call: TRBD1; j_call: TRBJ2-5; cdr3_aa: CASMHRDRVDETQYF; cdr3_nt: TGTGCCAGCATGCACCGGGACAGGGTGGATGAGACCCAGTACTTC
v_call: TRBV20-1; clone_size: .; d_call: TRBD1; j_call: TRBJ1-1; cdr3_aa: CSAGQGPNTEAFF; cdr3_nt: TGCAGTGCTGGACAGGGCCCGAACACTGAAGCTTTCTTT
v_call: TRBV20-1; clone_size: .; d_call: .; j_call: TRBJ2-1; cdr3_aa: CSASFSHNEQFF; cdr3_nt: TGCAGTGCTAGTTTTTCGCACAATGAGCAGTTCTTC
v_call: TRBV7-8; clone_size: .; d_call: .; j_call: TRBJ2-1; cdr3_aa: CASSLGRLMSNEQFF; cdr3_nt: TGTGCCAGCAGCTTAGGGCGGCTAATGTCCAATGAGCAGTTCTTC
v_call: TRBV7-9; clone_size: .; d_call: .; j_call: TRBJ1-2; cdr3_aa: CASSLGDGYGYTF; cdr3_nt: TGTGCCAGCAGCTTAGGGGACGGTTATGGCTACACCTTC
v_call: TRBV4-1; clone_size: .; d_call: TRBD1; j_call: TRBJ2-3; cdr3_aa: CASSQGPTGVSTDTQYF; cdr3_nt: TGCGCCAGCAGCCAAGGGCCTACAGGGGTGAGCACAGATACGCAGTATTTT
v_call: TRBV20-1; clone_size: medium-sized; d_call: .; j_call: TRBJ2-3; cdr3_aa: CSAAGTQYF; cdr3_nt: TGCAGTGCGGCAGGCACGCAGTATTTT